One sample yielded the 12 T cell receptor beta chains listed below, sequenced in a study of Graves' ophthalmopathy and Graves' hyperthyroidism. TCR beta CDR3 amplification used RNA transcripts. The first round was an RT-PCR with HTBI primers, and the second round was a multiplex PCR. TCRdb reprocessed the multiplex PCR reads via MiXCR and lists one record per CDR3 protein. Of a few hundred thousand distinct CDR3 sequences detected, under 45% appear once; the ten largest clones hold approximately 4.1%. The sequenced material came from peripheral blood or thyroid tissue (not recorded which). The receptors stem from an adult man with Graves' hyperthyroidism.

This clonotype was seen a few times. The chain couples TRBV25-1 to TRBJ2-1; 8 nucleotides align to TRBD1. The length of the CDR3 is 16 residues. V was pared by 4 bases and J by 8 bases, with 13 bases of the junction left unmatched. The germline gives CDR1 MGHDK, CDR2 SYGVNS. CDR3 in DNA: TGTGCCAGCAGTGCTACGGACAGGGACCCTAGGGATGAGCAGTTCTTC. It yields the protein CASSATDRDPRDEQFF.

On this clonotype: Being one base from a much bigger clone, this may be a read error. The CDR3 loop is CSASPRLAASWETQYF. In DNA form, the CDR3 reads TGCAGTGCTAGTCCGAGACTAGCGGCCTCCTGGGAGACCCAGTACTTC. The chain employs TRBV20-1 and TRBJ2-5; 9 bases map to TRBD2. V trimming: 3 bases; J trimming: 5 bases; junction bases outside the gene matches: 13. This CDR3 spans 16 amino acids. CDR1 DFQATT and CDR2 SNEGSKA come from the germline V gene (reference sequence).

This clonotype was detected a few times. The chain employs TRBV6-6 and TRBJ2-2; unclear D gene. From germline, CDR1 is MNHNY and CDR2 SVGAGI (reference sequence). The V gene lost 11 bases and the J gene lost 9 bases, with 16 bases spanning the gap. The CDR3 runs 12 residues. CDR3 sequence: CAALRANRELFF. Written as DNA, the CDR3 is TGTGCCGCCCTACGGGCGAACAGGGAGCTGTTTTTT.

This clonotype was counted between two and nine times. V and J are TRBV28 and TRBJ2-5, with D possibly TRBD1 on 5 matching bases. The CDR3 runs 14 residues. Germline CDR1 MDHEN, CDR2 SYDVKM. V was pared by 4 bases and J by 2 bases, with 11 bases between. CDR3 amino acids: CASSSTETQETQYF. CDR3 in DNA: TGTGCCAGCAGTTCGACAGAAACACAAGAGACCCAGTACTTC.

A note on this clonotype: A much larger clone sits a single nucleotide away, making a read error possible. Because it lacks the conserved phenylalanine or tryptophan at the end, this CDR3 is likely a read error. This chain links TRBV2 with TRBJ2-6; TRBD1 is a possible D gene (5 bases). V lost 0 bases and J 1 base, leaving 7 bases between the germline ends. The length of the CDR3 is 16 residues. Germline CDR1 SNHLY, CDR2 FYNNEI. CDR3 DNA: TGTGCCAGCAGTGAAGCGGGGCTTTCTGGGGCCAACGTCCTGACTTCC. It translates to CASSEAGLSGANVLTS.

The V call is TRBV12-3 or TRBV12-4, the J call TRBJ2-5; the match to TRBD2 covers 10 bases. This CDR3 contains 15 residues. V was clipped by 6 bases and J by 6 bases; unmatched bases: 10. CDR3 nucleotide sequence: TGTGCCAGCAGCGAGTCCGGGACTAGCGACCAGACCCAGTACTTC. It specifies CASSESGTSDQTQYF.

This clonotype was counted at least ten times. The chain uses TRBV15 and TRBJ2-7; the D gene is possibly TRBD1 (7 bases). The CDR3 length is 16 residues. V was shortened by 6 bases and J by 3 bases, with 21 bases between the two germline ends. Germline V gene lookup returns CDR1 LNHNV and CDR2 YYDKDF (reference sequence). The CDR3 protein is CATSYRAGTVIYEQYF. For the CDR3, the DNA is TGTGCCACCAGTTACCGGGCGGGGACAGTAATCTACGAGCAGTACTTC.

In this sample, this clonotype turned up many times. The DNA for the CDR3 is TGTGCCAGCAGCTTAGAGGGGGGGTTCACCTACGAGCAGTACTTC. Its translation: CASSLEGGFTYEQYF. This chain connects TRBV7-2 to TRBJ2-7; D is possibly TRBD2 (7 bases). The V and J ends lost 1 base and 2 bases respectively, with 12 bases between them. Germline V gene sequence: CDR1 SGHTA, CDR2 FQGNSA. The CDR3 is 15 residues long.

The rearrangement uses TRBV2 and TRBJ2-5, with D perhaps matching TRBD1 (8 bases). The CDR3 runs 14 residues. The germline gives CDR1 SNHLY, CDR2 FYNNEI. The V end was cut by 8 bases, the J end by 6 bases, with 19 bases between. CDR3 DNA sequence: TGTGCCAGCCGGATAGACAGGGGAGGGAAGACCCAGTACTTC. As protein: CASRIDRGGKTQYF.

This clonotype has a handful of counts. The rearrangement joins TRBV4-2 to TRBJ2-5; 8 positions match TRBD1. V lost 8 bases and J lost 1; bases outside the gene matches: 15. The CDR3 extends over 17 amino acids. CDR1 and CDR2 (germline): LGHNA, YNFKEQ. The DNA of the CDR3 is TGTGCCAGCGGAAATTGGGCGGGGACAGGCGCCCAAGAGACCCAGTACTTC. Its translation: CASGNWAGTGAQETQYF.

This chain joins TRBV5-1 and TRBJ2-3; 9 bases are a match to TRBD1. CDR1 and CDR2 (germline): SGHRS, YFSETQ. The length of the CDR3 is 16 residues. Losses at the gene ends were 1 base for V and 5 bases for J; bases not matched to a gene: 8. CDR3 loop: CASSLTDTGGGDTQYF. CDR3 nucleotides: TGCGCCAGCAGCTTGACCGATACAGGGGGCGGAGATACGCAGTATTTT.

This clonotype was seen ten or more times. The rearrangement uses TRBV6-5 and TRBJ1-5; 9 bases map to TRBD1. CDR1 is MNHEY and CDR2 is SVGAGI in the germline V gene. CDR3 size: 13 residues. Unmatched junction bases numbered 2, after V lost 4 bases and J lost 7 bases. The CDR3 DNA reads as TGTGCCAGCAGTTCGGACAGGGGCCAGCCCCAGCATTTT. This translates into CASSSDRGQPQHF.